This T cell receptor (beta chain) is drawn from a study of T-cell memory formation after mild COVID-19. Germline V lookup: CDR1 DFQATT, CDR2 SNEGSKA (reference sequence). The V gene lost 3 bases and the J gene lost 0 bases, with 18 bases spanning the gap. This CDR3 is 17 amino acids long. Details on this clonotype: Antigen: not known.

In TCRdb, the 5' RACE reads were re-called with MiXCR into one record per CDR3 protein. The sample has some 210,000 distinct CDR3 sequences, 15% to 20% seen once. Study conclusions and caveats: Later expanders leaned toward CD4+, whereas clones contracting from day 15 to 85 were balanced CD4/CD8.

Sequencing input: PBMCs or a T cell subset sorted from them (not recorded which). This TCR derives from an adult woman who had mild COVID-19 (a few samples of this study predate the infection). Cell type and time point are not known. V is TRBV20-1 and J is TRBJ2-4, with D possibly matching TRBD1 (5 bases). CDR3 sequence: CSARAGSGLLAKNIQYF. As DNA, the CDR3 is TGCAGTGCTAGGGCAGGGTCGGGCTTATTAGCCAAAAACATTCAGTACTTC.